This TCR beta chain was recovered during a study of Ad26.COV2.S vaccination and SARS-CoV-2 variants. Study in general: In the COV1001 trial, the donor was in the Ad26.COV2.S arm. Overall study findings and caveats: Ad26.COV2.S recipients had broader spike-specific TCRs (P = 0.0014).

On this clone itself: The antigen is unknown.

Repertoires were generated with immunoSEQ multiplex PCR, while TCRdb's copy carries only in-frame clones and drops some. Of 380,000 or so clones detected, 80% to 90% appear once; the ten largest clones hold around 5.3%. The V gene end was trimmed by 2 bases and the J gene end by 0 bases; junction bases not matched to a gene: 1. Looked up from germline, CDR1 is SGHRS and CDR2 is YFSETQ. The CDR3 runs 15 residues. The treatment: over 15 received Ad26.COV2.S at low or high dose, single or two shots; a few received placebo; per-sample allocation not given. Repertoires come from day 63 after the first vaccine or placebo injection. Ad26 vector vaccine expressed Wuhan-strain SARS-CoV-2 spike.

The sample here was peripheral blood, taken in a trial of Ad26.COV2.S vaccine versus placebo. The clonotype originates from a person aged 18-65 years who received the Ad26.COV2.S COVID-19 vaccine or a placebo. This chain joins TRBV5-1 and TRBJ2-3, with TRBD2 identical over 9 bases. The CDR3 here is CASSFLAGSTDTQYF. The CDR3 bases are TGCGCCAGCAGCTTCCTAGCGGGGAGCACAGATACGCAGTATTTT.